This TCR beta chain is drawn from a study of Graves' ophthalmopathy and Graves' hyperthyroidism (dated by TCRdb to the late 2010s). For the study in its entirety: Peripheral blood was collected at initial diagnosis, before any treatment. TCR beta repertoire signatures were used to distinguish Graves' ophthalmopathy from Graves' hyperthyroidism and to predict progression to ophthalmopathy. In total, under 150 blood samples were TCR-sequenced: under 45 ophthalmopathy, some 80 hyperthyroidism and about 17 hyperthyroidism-to-ophthalmopathy patients. A discovery set of 100 or so patients (around 44 ophthalmopathy, some 58 stable hyperthyroidism) was enrolled to explore V-J signatures distinguishing ophthalmopathy from hyperthyroidism. The independent validation cohort included about 20 hyperthyroidism patients plus 17 patients who later progressed from hyperthyroidism to ophthalmopathy. T-cell repertoires of thyroid tissue and blood were compared in several hyperthyroidism patients. Once sampling was done, hyperthyroidism patients were given methimazole at a starting dose of 30 mg daily, while ophthalmopathy patients were given high-dose intravenous methylprednisolone. The roughly 100 discovery patients were randomly split 7:3 into training and test sets. General findings and caveats noted by the study authors: Most expanded thyroid clonotypes with a frequency above 0.001 also appeared in blood, which suggests that blood repertoires may reflect the immune response in the thyroid. In cross-validation, the 13-signature model distinguished ophthalmopathy from stable hyperthyroidism with nearly 90% sensitivity and around 81% specificity, and in the test set the corresponding values were about 80% and 75%. In validation, the model predicted ophthalmopathy progression with roughly 68% sensitivity and about 73% specificity; about a dozen predicted patients were CT-confirmed with GO in a median of approximately six months. Sample size was not statistically predetermined, and group allocation was not concealed from the investigators.

For repertoire sequencing, the TCR beta CDR3 regions were amplified from RNA transcripts. A first-round RT-PCR used HTBI primers with the Qiagen OneStep RT-PCR kit, followed by a second-round multiplex PCR, size selection and purification. Libraries were sequenced on an Illumina HiSeq2000 using paired-end 100 bp reads. For the original study's pipeline: Reads were processed with SOAPnuke, discarding reads with adapters, uncalled bases, mean Phred below 15, or no exact constant-primer or identifier match. COPE v1.2.5 was used to merge high-quality paired reads. Unique nucleotide sequences were defined as clonotypes and aligned to IMGT TRB V, D and J references using MiTCR v1.1. The analysis was limited to V-J combinations with a frequency above 0.0001, which together covered around 99% of the repertoires. For each V-J combination, a TCR clonal expansion and chaos score was defined as F50 clonal expansion divided by the chaos observed in the TCRdist matrix. Features were reduced by Welch's t-statistics and random forest to approximately 12 V-J combinations, which fed a naive Bayes classifier. The similarity between thyroid and blood repertoires was quantified using the Morisita-Horn index. The public reads were reprocessed in TCRdb via fastp at Q25 and MiXCR, keeping in-frame beta chains. Each entry is one CDR3 protein sequence, shown with its most common DNA and genes. In this record, the V and J calls reflect TCRdb's handling and not the investigators' own analysis. The sample table lists 350,000 to 450,000 distinct CDR3 sequences, 20% to 25% of them with a count of one. The top ten hold approximately 3.2% of the sample.

A patient counted as having stable hyperthyroidism if there was no progression to ophthalmopathy within 18 months of follow-up. Hyperthyroidism patients were newly diagnosed, with disease duration under 2 months, and aged 18 to 65 years. Patients with other autoimmune diseases, uncontrolled infections, pregnancy or lactation were excluded. Diagnosis relied on clinical symptoms, serum thyroxine, TRAb, thyroid ultrasound and orbital computed tomography. Ficoll-Paque density gradient centrifugation was used to isolate PBMCs from 10 ml of fresh peripheral blood. Total RNA was extracted using Trizol reagent, and RNA quality was checked on an Agilent 2100 Bioanalyzer. A single count supports this clonotype. Its antigen has not been determined. Likely a read error: the CDR3 ends without its conserved phenylalanine or tryptophan. The CDR3 has 14 residues if both end residues are counted. Only CDR3 DNA is held: 42 bases, read in frame from base 1. Per the germline V gene, MGHRA is the CDR1 and YSYEKL is the CDR2.

This receptor chain uses TRBV4-1 and TRBJ1-5; a tentative D call is TRBD1 (6 bases match). What was sequenced was peripheral blood. The sequence came from a young woman with stable Graves' hyperthyroidism. Donor details come from another sample of the same person, matched by shared clones. The base sequence is TGCGCCAGCAGAGACGGGGGGCGCAATCAACCCCAGCATTAT. This gives the protein CASRDGGRNQPQHY.